This T cell receptor beta chain is drawn from a study of T cells after yellow fever vaccination. Study-wide results and limits: It was a small share of clonotypes that appeared in both CD4 and CD8 compartments. Post-booster repertoires contained most primary-vaccination clones again (almost 97% CD4, 88% CD8). The secondary response showed a weaker magnitude and a faster peak, day 5 versus 15.

With respect to this clonotype: What it binds is unknown.

Germline loops: CDR1 KGHSH, CDR2 LQKENI. The CDR3 is made up of 11 amino acids. The ends were cut back, 3 bases at V and 6 bases at J, with 5 bases in the middle. Synthesis of TCR cDNA relied on 5'RACE template switching, which attached a universal primer site and UMIs. TCRdb processed the 5' RACE reads anew with MiXCR; each CDR3 protein has one entry. The sample yields a few hundred thousand distinct CDR3 sequences, around 16% seen once. The receptor comes from a man younger than 35 who received the YFV17D yellow fever vaccine. The rearrangement uses TRBV18 and TRBJ2-5; D is perhaps TRBD1 or TRBD2 (5 bases each). The source material was PBMCs, sampled less than 6 days after the first yellow fever vaccination. This CDR3 is CASSPGQTQYF. In DNA form, the CDR3 reads TGTGCCAGCTCACCGGGACAGACCCAGTACTTC.